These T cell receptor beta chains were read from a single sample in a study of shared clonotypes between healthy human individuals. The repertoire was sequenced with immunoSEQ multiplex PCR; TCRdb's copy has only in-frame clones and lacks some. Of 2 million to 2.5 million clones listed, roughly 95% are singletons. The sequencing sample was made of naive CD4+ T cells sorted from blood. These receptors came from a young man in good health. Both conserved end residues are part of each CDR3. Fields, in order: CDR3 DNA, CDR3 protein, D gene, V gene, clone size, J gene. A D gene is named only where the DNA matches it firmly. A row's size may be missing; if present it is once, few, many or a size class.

CDR3 DNA: TGCGCCAGCAGCCTGGAACCGGGACGATCAGTGAAAAGTACTAAAAACATTCAGTACTTC
CDR3 protein: CASSLEPGRSVKSTKNIQYF
D gene: -
V gene: TRBV5-1
clone size: once
J gene: TRBJ2-4

CDR3 DNA: TGTGCCAGCAGCCAAGGACGGAACACTGAAGCTTTCTTT
CDR3 protein: CASSQGRNTEAFF
D gene: -
V gene: TRBV6-5
clone size: -
J gene: TRBJ1-1

CDR3 DNA: TGTGCCAGCACCCCGCGGCTCACAGATACGCAGTATTTT
CDR3 protein: CASTPRLTDTQYF
D gene: -
V gene: TRBV27
clone size: -
J gene: TRBJ2-3

CDR3 DNA: TGCGCCAGCAGCATGAAAACAGGCGCGACTAATGAAAAACTGTTTTTT
CDR3 protein: CASSMKTGATNEKLFF
D gene: -
V gene: TRBV5-1
clone size: -
J gene: TRBJ1-4

CDR3 DNA: TGTGCCATCAGTAGCGGGGACTCCTACGAGCAGTACTTC
CDR3 protein: CAISSGDSYEQYF
D gene: TRBD2
V gene: TRBV10-3
clone size: -
J gene: TRBJ2-7

CDR3 DNA: TGTGCCAGTCACCCCGGCCTCTCCTACGAGCAGTACTTC
CDR3 protein: CASHPGLSYEQYF
D gene: -
V gene: TRBV6-6
clone size: -
J gene: TRBJ2-7

CDR3 DNA: TGTGCCAGCAGCACCCAGGGATTCACGGGCGAGCAGTACTTC
CDR3 protein: CASSTQGFTGEQYF
D gene: -
V gene: TRBV2
clone size: -
J gene: TRBJ2-7

CDR3 DNA: TGCAGCGTCGAGGGACTAGCGGGGGGTTATCAAGAGACCCAGTACTTC
CDR3 protein: CSVEGLAGGYQETQYF
D gene: TRBD2
V gene: TRBV29-1
clone size: -
J gene: TRBJ2-5

CDR3 DNA: TGTGCCAGCAGCTTAGAGTTCGGAACAGCCCTTTTCTACGAGCAGTACTTC
CDR3 protein: CASSLEFGTALFYEQYF
D gene: -
V gene: TRBV7-9
clone size: -
J gene: TRBJ2-7

CDR3 DNA: TGCGCCAGCAGCTTGGAAATCAATTTTGATACTGAAGCTTTCTTT
CDR3 protein: CASSLEINFDTEAFF
D gene: -
V gene: TRBV5-1
clone size: -
J gene: TRBJ1-1

CDR3 DNA: TGTGCCAGCAGTCAGGGGAACGAGCAGTACTTC
CDR3 protein: CASSQGNEQYF
D gene: -
V gene: TRBV6-5
clone size: few
J gene: TRBJ2-7

CDR3 DNA: TGTGCCATCAGTGAGAGGGCGGCGGGGGCACCGGGAGATACGCAGTATTTT
CDR3 protein: CAISERAAGAPGDTQYF
D gene: -
V gene: TRBV10-3
clone size: -
J gene: TRBJ2-3

CDR3 DNA: TGTGCCACCAAGCGGGGGGGAAACACCGGGGAGCTGTTTTTT
CDR3 protein: CATKRGGNTGELFF
D gene: TRBD2
V gene: TRBV2
clone size: -
J gene: TRBJ2-2

CDR3 DNA: TGTGCCAGCAGCCCATTTAACACTGAAGCTTTCTTT
CDR3 protein: CASSPFNTEAFF
D gene: -
V gene: TRBV7-2
clone size: -
J gene: TRBJ1-1

CDR3 DNA: TGCGCCAGCAGCTCGGAGGGGGGCAGAGCAGCTTTCTTT
CDR3 protein: CASSSEGGRAAFF
D gene: -
V gene: TRBV5-1
clone size: -
J gene: TRBJ1-1

CDR3 DNA: TGTGCCAGCAGCAACTCCTACGAGCAGTACTTC
CDR3 protein: CASSNSYEQYF
D gene: -
V gene: TRBV11-2
clone size: -
J gene: TRBJ2-7

CDR3 DNA: TGCGCCAGCAGCCAAGATAGGGGCAGCAATCAGCCCCAGCATTTT
CDR3 protein: CASSQDRGSNQPQHF
D gene: -
V gene: TRBV4-1
clone size: once
J gene: TRBJ1-5

CDR3 DNA: TGCGCCAGCAGCTTTGGCGGATACAATGAGCAGTTCTTC
CDR3 protein: CASSFGGYNEQFF
D gene: -
V gene: TRBV5-1
clone size: -
J gene: TRBJ2-1

CDR3 DNA: TGCGCCAGCAGCCTGGGACAGGGAGGGACAGATACGCAGTATTTT
CDR3 protein: CASSLGQGGTDTQYF
D gene: TRBD1
V gene: TRBV5-1
clone size: -
J gene: TRBJ2-3

CDR3 DNA: TGTGCCTGGAGTGGGACAGGGGCCTTGAGCGAGCAGTACTTC
CDR3 protein: CAWSGTGALSEQYF
D gene: TRBD1
V gene: TRBV30
clone size: -
J gene: TRBJ2-7

CDR3 DNA: TGTGCCACCACACAGGGAGGAGGTCAGCCCCAGCATTTT
CDR3 protein: CATTQGGGQPQHF
D gene: -
V gene: TRBV6-6
clone size: -
J gene: TRBJ1-5

CDR3 DNA: TGTGCCAGCAGCCCCGGCGGGGGCGAAATTCAAGAGACCCAGTACTTC
CDR3 protein: CASSPGGGEIQETQYF
D gene: -
V gene: TRBV7-9
clone size: -
J gene: TRBJ2-5

CDR3 DNA: TGCGCCAGCAGCTTAGCCAGACAAGAGACCCAGTACTTC
CDR3 protein: CASSLARQETQYF
D gene: -
V gene: TRBV5-1
clone size: -
J gene: TRBJ2-5

CDR3 DNA: TGCGCCAGCAGCAGTAGGACAGCCTACGAGCAGTACTTC
CDR3 protein: CASSSRTAYEQYF
D gene: -
V gene: TRBV4-3
clone size: -
J gene: TRBJ2-7

CDR3 DNA: TGTGCCAGCAGGCAGGGGGTCGAGCAGTACTTC
CDR3 protein: CASRQGVEQYF
D gene: TRBD1
V gene: TRBV6-5
clone size: -
J gene: TRBJ2-7

CDR3 DNA: TGTGCCACCAGCAGAGATGGGGCAGGGGGCACTGAAGCTTTCTTT
CDR3 protein: CATSRDGAGGTEAFF
D gene: TRBD1
V gene: TRBV15
clone size: -
J gene: TRBJ1-1

CDR3 DNA: TGCAGCGTTGAACGAACGTTAACCAGGGGCGCCGAAGTAGCTTTCTTT
CDR3 protein: CSVERTLTRGAEVAFF
D gene: -
V gene: TRBV29-1
clone size: -
J gene: TRBJ1-1

CDR3 DNA: TGTGCCAGTTCGGGGCAGGCGGGCAATCAGCCCCAGCATTTT
CDR3 protein: CASSGQAGNQPQHF
D gene: -
V gene: TRBV27
clone size: -
J gene: TRBJ1-5

CDR3 DNA: TGTGCTGCGCCCCCCGGCCGCTCGAACACCGGGGAGCTGTTTTTT
CDR3 protein: CAAPPGRSNTGELFF
D gene: -
V gene: TRBV7-9
clone size: -
J gene: TRBJ2-2

CDR3 DNA: TGTGCCAGCAGCTCCACCTCTGAGGGCGGAAAAGCTTTCTTT
CDR3 protein: CASSSTSEGGKAFF
D gene: -
V gene: TRBV7-9
clone size: once
J gene: TRBJ1-1

CDR3 DNA: TGTGCCAGCAGTTCCGTCGGATACGAGCAGTACTTC
CDR3 protein: CASSSVGYEQYF
D gene: -
V gene: TRBV6-5
clone size: -
J gene: TRBJ2-7

CDR3 DNA: TGTGCCGTCACTACGGGTCATAACACTGAAGCTTTCTTT
CDR3 protein: CAVTTGHNTEAFF
D gene: -
V gene: TRBV6-4
clone size: -
J gene: TRBJ1-1

CDR3 DNA: TGTGCCAGCAGCTTTAGCTGGGGAGAGACCCAGTACTTC
CDR3 protein: CASSFSWGETQYF
D gene: -
V gene: TRBV11-2
clone size: -
J gene: TRBJ2-5

CDR3 DNA: TGCGCCAGCAGCGATGGGAGTCAGGGAAGTAGAGGCTACACCTTC
CDR3 protein: CASSDGSQGSRGYTF
D gene: -
V gene: TRBV5-1
clone size: -
J gene: TRBJ1-2

CDR3 DNA: TGTGCCAGCAGTTACTCGAGCGGGGAGAATTATGGCTACACCTTC
CDR3 protein: CASSYSSGENYGYTF
D gene: -
V gene: TRBV6-6
clone size: once
J gene: TRBJ1-2

CDR3 DNA: TGCGCCAGCAGCCAAGTCGGACAGGGGGGGTCCTACGAGCAGTACTTC
CDR3 protein: CASSQVGQGGSYEQYF
D gene: TRBD1
V gene: TRBV4-1
clone size: -
J gene: TRBJ2-7

CDR3 DNA: TGTGCCAGCAAGCGAGGACAGGGGGCCTATGAGCAGTTCTTC
CDR3 protein: CASKRGQGAYEQFF
D gene: TRBD1
V gene: TRBV2
clone size: -
J gene: TRBJ2-1

CDR3 DNA: TGTGCCAGCAGTTACACCACAGGGGCCATGAACACTGAAGCTTTCTTT
CDR3 protein: CASSYTTGAMNTEAFF
D gene: TRBD1
V gene: TRBV6-5
clone size: -
J gene: TRBJ1-1

CDR3 DNA: TGCAGCGTCCAGGGGGCGCCTGAGACCCAGTACTTC
CDR3 protein: CSVQGAPETQYF
D gene: TRBD1
V gene: TRBV29-1
clone size: -
J gene: TRBJ2-5

CDR3 DNA: TGTGCCAGCTCAATCGGCAGGGGACAAGAGACCCAGTACTTC
CDR3 protein: CASSIGRGQETQYF
D gene: -
V gene: TRBV18
clone size: -
J gene: TRBJ2-5

CDR3 DNA: TGTGCCAGCAAAGACCTGTACAGGGCTTTAATCAACTACGAGCAGTACTTC
CDR3 protein: CASKDLYRALINYEQYF
D gene: -
V gene: TRBV21-1
clone size: -
J gene: TRBJ2-7

CDR3 DNA: TGTGCCATCAGTGGGGAATTAATTTTAGCTAACTATGGCTACACCTTC
CDR3 protein: CAISGELILANYGYTF
D gene: -
V gene: TRBV10-3
clone size: -
J gene: TRBJ1-2

CDR3 DNA: TGCGCCAGCAGCCCAGGAGGCGGGGATAATTCACCCCTCCACTTT
CDR3 protein: CASSPGGGDNSPLHF
D gene: -
V gene: TRBV5-1
clone size: -
J gene: TRBJ1-6

CDR3 DNA: TGCGCCAGCAGTATTGAGGGGAGCTCCTACAATGAGCAGTTCTTC
CDR3 protein: CASSIEGSSYNEQFF
D gene: -
V gene: TRBV10-2
clone size: -
J gene: TRBJ2-1

CDR3 DNA: TGCGCCAGCAGCCTTGGGTGGGGTTCCTACGAGCAGTACTTC
CDR3 protein: CASSLGWGSYEQYF
D gene: -
V gene: TRBV5-1
clone size: -
J gene: TRBJ2-7

CDR3 DNA: TGTGCCATCAGTCCTTTCAGAGGCCACGAGCAGTACTTC
CDR3 protein: CAISPFRGHEQYF
D gene: -
V gene: TRBV10-3
clone size: -
J gene: TRBJ2-7

CDR3 DNA: TGTGCCAGCACCCCCAGTGGACAGGGGTTTAATGAAAAACTGTTTTTT
CDR3 protein: CASTPSGQGFNEKLFF
D gene: TRBD1
V gene: TRBV7-8
clone size: -
J gene: TRBJ1-4

CDR3 DNA: TGTGCCAGCAGCCCTCCGCAGGGCGGCTACAATGAGCAGTTCTTC
CDR3 protein: CASSPPQGGYNEQFF
D gene: -
V gene: TRBV7-2
clone size: -
J gene: TRBJ2-1

CDR3 DNA: TGTGCGACCGGGACAGGGATTTTCAACACTGAAGCTTTCTTT
CDR3 protein: CATGTGIFNTEAFF
D gene: TRBD1
V gene: TRBV7-9
clone size: -
J gene: TRBJ1-1

CDR3 DNA: TGTGCCAGCAGAAGACAGGGAGGGAACACCATATATTTT
CDR3 protein: CASRRQGGNTIYF
D gene: TRBD1
V gene: TRBV2
clone size: -
J gene: TRBJ1-3

CDR3 DNA: TGTGCCAGCAGCCCCAGAGGGAACACTGAAGCTTTCTTT
CDR3 protein: CASSPRGNTEAFF
D gene: -
V gene: TRBV13
clone size: -
J gene: TRBJ1-1

CDR3 DNA: TGTGCCAGTACCGAACAAGGCACCGGGGAGCTGTTTTTT
CDR3 protein: CASTEQGTGELFF
D gene: -
V gene: TRBV19
clone size: -
J gene: TRBJ2-2

CDR3 DNA: TGTGCCAGCAGCCACGGACGCACTACCTTGGACGAGCAGTACTTC
CDR3 protein: CASSHGRTTLDEQYF
D gene: -
V gene: TRBV11-3
clone size: -
J gene: TRBJ2-7